The clone carrying this T cell receptor beta chain was detected once. The data belong to a study of blood T cell repertoires in COVID-19. Cohorts were based on clinical histories the participants reported. The table came from immunoSEQ multiplex PCR; TCRdb's copy has only in-frame clones and leaves some out. This sample has under 350,000 clones; around 90% occur once, and the top ten carry 2.6%. V was trimmed by 0 bases and J by 6 bases, leaving 21 bases between them. Germline V gene sequence: CDR1 SGHAT, CDR2 FQDESV (reference sequence). The CDR3 spans 17 residues. The sequencing sample was made of PBMCs or T cells enriched from blood (not recorded which). This chain connects TRBV11-1 to TRBJ2-7; D is uncertain. The receptor's source is a man aged 60-69 years who had recovered from COVID-19. The CDR3 DNA follows: TGTGCCAGCAGCTTAGCGCTGCCCGGGTCCGGATTAGGCGAGCAGTACTTC. This gives the protein CASSLALPGSGLGEQYF.